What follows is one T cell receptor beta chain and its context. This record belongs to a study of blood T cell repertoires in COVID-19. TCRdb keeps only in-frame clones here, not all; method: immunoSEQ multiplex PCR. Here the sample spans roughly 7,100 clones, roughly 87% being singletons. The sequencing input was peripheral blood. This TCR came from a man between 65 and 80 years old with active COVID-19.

The CDR3: CASSLSGRGTEAFF. CDR3 nucleotide sequence: TGTGCCAGCAGCTTAAGCGGCAGAGGGACTGAAGCTTTCTTT. The chain is built from TRBV7-3 and TRBJ1-1; D is ambiguous. Trimming took off 1 base at V and 5 bases at J, with 11 bases between the two ends. From germline, CDR1 is SGHTA and CDR2 FQGTGA. CDR3 size: 14 residues.